Presented here are 18 T cell receptor beta chains from one specimen sequenced in a study of blood T cell repertoires in COVID-19. The repertoire was sequenced with immunoSEQ multiplex PCR; TCRdb's copy has only in-frame clones and lacks some. Of approximately 330,000 clones listed, approximately 88% are singletons. The sequenced sample consisted of peripheral blood. The receptors shown here come from a young man with COVID-19, enrolled during active disease.

The rearrangement joins TRBV6-5 to TRBJ1-4; perhaps TRBD1 as D (6 bases). Trimming removed 6 bases from V and 3 bases from J, with 11 bases in between. Per germline, CDR1 MNHEY and CDR2 SVGAGI. The CDR3 extends over 14 amino acids. In nucleotides, the CDR3 is TGTGCCAGCAGACAGGGTCTGGCTAATGAAAAACTGTTTTTT. As protein: CASRQGLANEKLFF.

A word on this clone: Other DNA variants within this sample encode the same CDR3. CDR3 sequence reads: CASSGGQGNSPLHF. The DNA of the CDR3 is TGTGCCAGCAGCGGGGGGCAGGGAAATTCACCCCTCCACTTT. The genes are TRBV9 and TRBJ1-6, with a possible D match to TRBD1 (6 bases). Trimming shortened V by 3 bases and J by 7 bases, and 11 bases separated the two germline ends. Germline assignment: CDR1 SGDLS and CDR2 YYNGEE. The CDR3 has 14 residues.

The rearrangement uses TRBV29-1 and TRBJ2-3; TRBD2 might be the D (5 bases). The CDR3 is 13 residues long. Trimming took off 7 bases at V and 2 bases at J, with 13 bases between the two ends. Looked up from germline, CDR1 is SQVTM and CDR2 is ANQGSEA. Written as DNA, the CDR3 is TGCAGCGGGGAGAGAGGCTTCACAGATACGCAGTATTTT. Protein sequence: CSGERGFTDTQYF.

The V call is TRBV6-5, the J call TRBJ2-7; 7 nucleotides match TRBD1. Trimming at V came to 11 bases and at J to 4 bases, leaving 8 bases not matched to a gene. The germline V gene has CDR1 MNHEY and CDR2 SVGAGI. The length of the CDR3 is 12 residues. The CDR3 nucleotides read TGTGCCCGCCGGGACAGAGAATACGAGCAGTACTTC. Amino acids: CARRDREYEQYF.

This chain uses TRBV7-9 with TRBJ2-5; perhaps TRBD2 as D (5 bases). This CDR3 has 12 amino acids. CDR1 is SEHNR, CDR2 FQNEAQ, per germline (reference sequence). Trimming removed 5 bases from V and 10 bases from J, with 14 bases in between. This chain's CDR3 is CASSLGISDQYF. The CDR3 bases are TGTGCCAGCAGCCTCGGGATAAGTGACCAGTACTTC.

This clone occurred many times. The chain uses TRBV6-2 or TRBV6-3 and TRBJ2-7, with TRBD1 matching over 8 bases. The CDR3 spans 15 residues. The germline CDR1 and CDR2 sequences are MNHEY and SVGEGT. Trimming took 3 bases from V and 3 from J; bases not matched to a gene: 7. The CDR3 here is CASSYGQGIIYEQYF. The CDR3 nucleotides read TGTGCCAGCAGTTATGGACAGGGTATCATCTACGAGCAGTACTTC.

This rearrangement joins TRBV27 to TRBJ2-7; weak D call: TRBD1 (6 bases). The V and J ends lost 5 bases and 2 bases respectively, with 13 bases between them. The CDR3 has 14 residues. In germline, CDR1 is MNHEY, CDR2 SMNVEV (reference sequence). This chain's CDR3 is CASSPNTGPYEQYF. The CDR3 region has the DNA TGTGCCAGCAGTCCCAATACAGGGCCCTACGAGCAGTACTTC.

This clone was detected only once. The rearrangement links TRBV6-5 to TRBJ1-6; D is possibly TRBD1 (5 bases). CDR3 length equals 14 residues. CDR1 and CDR2 from the germline V gene are MNHEY and SVGAGI. Trimming removed 7 bases from V and 9 bases from J, with 16 bases in between. CDR3 sequence reads: CASTRVGDISPLHF. The CDR3 region has the DNA TGTGCCAGCACCAGGGTAGGGGATATTTCACCCCTCCACTTT.

This sequence joins TRBV19 and TRBJ2-3; no reliable D call. V was clipped by 1 base and J by 4 bases, with 6 bases between them. The CDR3 loop spans 13 amino acids. Looked up from germline, CDR1 is LNHDA and CDR2 is SQIVND (reference sequence). CDR3 loop: CASSIGRADTQYF. The CDR3 DNA reads TGTGCCAGTAGTATAGGGAGAGCAGATACGCAGTATTTT.

The V call is TRBV5-6, the J call TRBJ2-5, with TRBD2 identical over 9 bases. Germline CDR1 and CDR2: SGHDT and YYEEEE. The J segment lost 1 base and the V segment lost 1 base, leaving 5 bases of the junction unmatched. This CDR3 is built from 16 residues. The CDR3 DNA follows: TGTGCCAGCAGCTTGTCAGGACTAGCGCCCCAAGAGACCCAGTACTTC. Translated, it gives CASSLSGLAPQETQYF.

This clone was recorded only once. J is TRBJ1-1 and V is TRBV7-2; a possible D gene is TRBD1 (5 bases). This CDR3 region has 12 residues. CDR1 SGHTA and CDR2 FQGNSA come from the germline V gene. The V and J ends lost 5 bases and 12 bases respectively, with 16 bases between them. The DNA of the CDR3 is TGTGCCAGCAGCCTCCGAGCAGGGCCAACTTTCTTT. Protein: CASSLRAGPTFF. The entire variable domain, with the rest obtained from reference TRBV7-2 and TRBJ1-1, is as follows: GAGVSQSPSNKVTEKGKDVELRCDPISGHTALYWYRQSLGQGLEFLIYFQGNSAPDKSGLPSDRFSAERTGGSVSTLTIQRTQQEDSAVYLCASSLRAGPTFFGQGTRLTVV.

This chain uses TRBV5-1 with TRBJ2-5; TRBD1 matches 7 bases. The CDR3 is 15 residues long. J lost 2 bases, V lost 7 bases, and 11 bases had no gene match. The germline V gene encodes CDR1 SGHRS and CDR2 YFSETQ. In DNA, the CDR3 is TGCGCCAGCGGTAAAAACCCAGGGGGTCAAGAGACCCAGTACTTC. Amino acids: CASGKNPGGQETQYF.

CDR3 coding DNA: TGCGCCAGCAGCTTGAGGACAGACCTGTACGAGCAGTACTTC. Protein: CASSLRTDLYEQYF. This sequence joins TRBV5-1 and TRBJ2-7, with D possibly being TRBD1 (6 bases). CDR1 is SGHRS, CDR2 YFSETQ, per germline. The CDR3 consists of 14 residues. Deletions cut 1 base from V and 4 bases from J, with 12 bases between.

This chain links TRBV9 with TRBJ1-5, with 10 bases fitting TRBD1. The germline gives CDR1 SGDLS, CDR2 YYNGEE. V lost 5 bases, J lost 3 bases, and 5 bases stayed unmatched. The CDR3 has 15 residues. CDR3 DNA: TGTGCCAGCAGTCCCGGGACAGGGGTCAATCAGCCCCAGCATTTT. Protein sequence: CASSPGTGVNQPQHF.

This chain links TRBV4-1 with TRBJ1-2; a possible D gene is TRBD1 (5 bases). Trimming removed 3 bases from V and 2 bases from J, with 28 bases in between. The CDR3 has 20 residues. Germline lookup yields CDR1 MGHRA and CDR2 YSYEKL. The CDR3 nucleotides are TGCGCCAGCAGCCACAAGATAATCGCTGAAGGGGCCGCTGGGAACTATGGCTACACCTTC. Translated: CASSHKIIAEGAAGNYGYTF.

The rearrangement uses TRBV6-2 or TRBV6-3 and TRBJ2-7; TRBD1 agrees at 7 bases. CDR1 MNHEY and CDR2 SVGEGT come from the germline V gene. This CDR3 comprises 13 residues. Trimming cost V 5 bases and J 0 bases; bases outside gene matches: 1. CDR3 protein: CASSDRASYEQYF. The CDR3 DNA reads TGTGCCAGCAGTGACAGGGCCTCCTACGAGCAGTACTTC.

The chain is built from TRBV4-2 and TRBJ2-1; 8 bases are shared with TRBD1. V shed 4 bases and J 4 bases; nucleotides not matched to a gene: 9. The CDR3 length is 16 residues. The germline V gene encodes CDR1 LGHNA and CDR2 YNFKEQ. CDR3 sequence: CASSRQGPAKYNEQFF. The CDR3 DNA follows: TGTGCCAGCAGCCGACAGGGGCCAGCGAAATACAATGAGCAGTTCTTC.

The rearrangement joins TRBV19 to TRBJ2-3, with 10 nucleotides matching TRBD2. The CDR3 has 16 residues. Unmatched junction bases numbered 13, after V lost 9 bases and J lost 4 bases. Germline CDR1 and CDR2: LNHDA and SQIVND (reference sequence). Written as DNA, the CDR3 is TGTGCCAGCCAATACGGGCTAGCGGGAGATGCAGATACGCAGTATTTT. Amino acid sequence: CASQYGLAGDADTQYF.